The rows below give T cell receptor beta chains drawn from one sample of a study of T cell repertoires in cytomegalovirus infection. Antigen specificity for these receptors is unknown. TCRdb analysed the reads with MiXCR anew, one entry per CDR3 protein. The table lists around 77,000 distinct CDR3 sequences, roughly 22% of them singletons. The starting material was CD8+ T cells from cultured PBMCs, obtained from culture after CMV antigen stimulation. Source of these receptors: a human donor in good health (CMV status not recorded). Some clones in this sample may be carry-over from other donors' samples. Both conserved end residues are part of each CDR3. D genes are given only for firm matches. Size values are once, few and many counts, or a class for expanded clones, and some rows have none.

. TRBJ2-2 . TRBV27 CASSLSGAPYSNTGELFF TGTGCCAGCAGTTTATCAGGGGCGCCGTACTCGAACACCGGGGAGCTGTTTTTT
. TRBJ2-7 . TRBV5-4 CASSYIGGTYEQYF TGTGCCAGCAGCTATATCGGCGGGACCTACGAGCAGTACTTC
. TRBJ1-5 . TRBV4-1 CASSRSGNQPQHF TGCGCCAGCAGCCGAAGCGGCAATCAGCCCCAGCATTTT
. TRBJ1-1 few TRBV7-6 CASSPLGMNTEAFF TGTGCCAGCAGCCCCCTGGGCATGAACACTGAAGCTTTCTTT
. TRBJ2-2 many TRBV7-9 CASSSTGTLTGELFF TGTGCCAGCAGCTCGACCGGGACTCTCACCGGGGAGCTGTTTTTT
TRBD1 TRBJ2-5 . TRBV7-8 CASSIRGQGMEETRYF TGTGCCAGCAGCATACGTGGACAGGGGATGGAAGAGACCCGGTACTTC
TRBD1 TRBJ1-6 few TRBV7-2 CASSLEGTANSPLHF TGTGCCAGCAGCTTAGAGGGGACAGCGAATTCACCCCTCCACTTT
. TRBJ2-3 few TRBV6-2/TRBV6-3 CASSFSYGGKDTDTQYF TGTGCCAGCAGTTTCTCATACGGGGGAAAGGACACAGATACGCAGTATTTT
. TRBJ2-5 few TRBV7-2 CASSFGIPGETQYF TGTGCCAGCAGCTTCGGGATCCCGGGGGAGACCCAGTACTTC
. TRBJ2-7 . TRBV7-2 CASSLNLGGYIDYEQYF TGTGCCAGCAGCCTAAATCTGGGGGGCTACATAGACTACGAGCAGTACTTC
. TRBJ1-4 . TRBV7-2 CASSRSRTGPTNEKLFF TGTGCCAGCAGCCGATCACGCACAGGGCCAACTAATGAAAAACTGTTTTTT
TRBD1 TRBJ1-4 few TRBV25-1 CASNRGLGMFF TGTGCCAGCAATAGGGGGCTCGGGATGTTTTTT
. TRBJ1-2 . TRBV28 CASSLKNYGYTF TGTGCCAGCAGTTTAAAGAACTATGGCTACACCTTC
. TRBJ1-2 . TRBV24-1 CATSDFSTKHGYTF TGTGCCACCAGTGATTTCTCTACCAAACATGGCTACACCTTC
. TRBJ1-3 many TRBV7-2 CASSPEGGNTIYF TGTGCCAGCAGCCCGGAGGGGGGGAACACCATATATTTT
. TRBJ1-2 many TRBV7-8 CASSFWGTNYGYTF TGTGCCAGCAGCTTTTGGGGGACCAACTATGGCTACACCTTC
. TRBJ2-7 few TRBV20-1 CSARPVSLGGEQYF TGCAGTGCTCGACCAGTCTCCTTGGGCGGCGAGCAGTACTTC
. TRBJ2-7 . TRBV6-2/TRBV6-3 CASSYPYEDSYEQYF TGTGCCAGCAGTTACCCCTATGAGGACTCCTACGAGCAGTACTTC
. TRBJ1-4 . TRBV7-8 CASSPSIRRDEKLFF TGTGCCAGCAGCCCGAGCATCAGGCGCGATGAAAAACTGTTTTTT
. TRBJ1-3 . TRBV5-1 CASSRIGPDSGNTIYF TGCGCCAGCAGTCGAATTGGGCCTGACTCTGGAAACACCATATATTTT
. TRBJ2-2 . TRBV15 CATSTYRATGELFF TGTGCCACCAGTACATACAGAGCCACCGGGGAGCTGTTTTTT
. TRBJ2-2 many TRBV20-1 CSARDGGGRSTGELFF TGCAGTGCTAGAGACGGGGGCGGGAGATCCACCGGGGAGCTGTTTTTT
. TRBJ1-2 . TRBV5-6 CASSLRSQDYGYTF TGTGCCAGCAGCTTGAGGAGTCAGGACTATGGCTACACCTTC
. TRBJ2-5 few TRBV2 CASSEQGTYQETQYF TGTGCCAGCAGTGAACAGGGGACATACCAAGAGACCCAGTACTTC
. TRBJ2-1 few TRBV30 CAWSVGAGTYNEQFF TGTGCCTGGAGTGTAGGTGCCGGGACCTACAATGAGCAGTTCTTC
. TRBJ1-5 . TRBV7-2 CASSLAVDSNQPQHF TGTGCCAGCAGCTTAGCGGTTGATAGCAATCAGCCCCAGCATTTT
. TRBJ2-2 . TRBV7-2 CASIRIGELFF TGTGCCAGCATCCGGATCGGGGAGCTGTTTTTT
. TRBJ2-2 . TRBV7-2 CASSLAGGPGELFF TGTGCCAGCAGCTTAGCGGGGGGGCCCGGGGAGCTGTTTTTT
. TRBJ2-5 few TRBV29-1 CSVEGIRETQYF TGCAGCGTTGAAGGCATCCGGGAGACCCAGTACTTC
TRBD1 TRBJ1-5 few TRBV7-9 CASSLYFGTGDPNQPQHF TGTGCCAGCAGCTTATACTTTGGGACAGGCGATCCCAATCAGCCCCAGCATTTT
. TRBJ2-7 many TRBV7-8 CASSLGGGGLFYEQYF TGTGCCAGCAGCTTAGGGGGTGGGGGGCTCTTCTACGAGCAGTACTTC
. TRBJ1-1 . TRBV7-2 CASSYRALNTEAFF TGTGCCAGCAGCTACAGGGCCTTGAACACTGAAGCTTTCTTT
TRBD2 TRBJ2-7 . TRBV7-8 CASTGGSYEQYF TGTGCCAGCACGGGGGGTAGCTACGAGCAGTACTTC
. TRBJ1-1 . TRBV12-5 CASGLIWETFF TGTGCTAGTGGTTTGATTTGGGAAACTTTCTTT
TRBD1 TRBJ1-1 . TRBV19 CASKGQGLNTEAFF TGTGCCAGTAAGGGACAGGGATTGAACACTGAAGCTTTCTTT
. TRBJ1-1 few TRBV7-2 CASSLKIPNTEAFF TGTGCCAGCAGCTTAAAGATCCCGAACACTGAAGCTTTCTTT
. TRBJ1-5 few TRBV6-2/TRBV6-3 CASSYDANQPQHF TGTGCCAGCAGTTACGATGCTAATCAGCCCCAGCATTTT
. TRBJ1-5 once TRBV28 CASMGEAGQPQHF TGTGCCAGCATGGGGGAAGCCGGTCAGCCCCAGCATTTT
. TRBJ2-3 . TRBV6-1 CASTRDRTDTQYF TGTGCCAGCACCCGGGATCGAACAGATACGCAGTATTTT
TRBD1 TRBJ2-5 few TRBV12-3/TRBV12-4 CASSSLAGQGDGKTQYF TGTGCCAGCAGTTCTCTAGCCGGACAGGGGGATGGAAAGACCCAGTACTTC
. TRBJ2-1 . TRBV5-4 CASSSRQGGDEQFF TGTGCCAGCAGCAGTAGACAGGGAGGGGATGAGCAGTTCTTC
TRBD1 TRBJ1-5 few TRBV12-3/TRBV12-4 CASQYRGTDNQPQHF TGTGCCAGCCAGTACAGGGGAACAGACAATCAGCCCCAGCATTTT
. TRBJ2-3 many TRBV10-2 CASSDPWDEGEGFGGTDTQYF TGCGCCAGCAGTGACCCGTGGGACGAGGGCGAGGGGTTTGGTGGCACAGATACGCAGTATTTT
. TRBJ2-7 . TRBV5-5 CASSRDGADEQYF TGTGCCAGCAGCCGGGACGGTGCGGACGAGCAGTACTTC
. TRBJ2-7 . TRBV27 CASTYSGHMTEQYF TGTGCCAGCACTTATTCGGGACACATGACCGAGCAGTACTTC
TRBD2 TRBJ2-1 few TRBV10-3 CAISDIAGVVNEQFF TGTGCCATCAGTGATATAGCGGGGGTCGTCAATGAGCAGTTCTTC
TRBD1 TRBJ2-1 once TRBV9 CASSSRDRDSSYNEQFF TGTGCCAGCAGCTCCCGGGACAGGGACAGCTCCTACAATGAGCAGTTCTTC
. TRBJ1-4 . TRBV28 CASRPVWDPGEKLFF TGTGCCAGCAGACCCGTATGGGACCCGGGAGAAAAACTGTTTTTT
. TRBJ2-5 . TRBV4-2 CASSQARREQETQYF TGTGCCAGCAGCCAAGCGCGACGGGAGCAAGAGACCCAGTACTTC
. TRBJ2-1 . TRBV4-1 CASSQEMGSSYNEQFF TGCGCCAGCAGCCAGGAGATGGGGAGCTCCTACAATGAGCAGTTCTTC
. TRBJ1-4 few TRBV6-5 CASSPRLPTNEKLFF TGTGCCAGCAGTCCCCGACTCCCAACTAATGAAAAACTGTTTTTT
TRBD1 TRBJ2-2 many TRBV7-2 CAMDRGTGELFF TGTGCCATGGACAGGGGGACCGGGGAGCTGTTTTTT
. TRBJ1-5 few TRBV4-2 CASGRGGNQPQHF TGTGCCAGCGGACGGGGTGGCAATCAGCCCCAGCATTTT